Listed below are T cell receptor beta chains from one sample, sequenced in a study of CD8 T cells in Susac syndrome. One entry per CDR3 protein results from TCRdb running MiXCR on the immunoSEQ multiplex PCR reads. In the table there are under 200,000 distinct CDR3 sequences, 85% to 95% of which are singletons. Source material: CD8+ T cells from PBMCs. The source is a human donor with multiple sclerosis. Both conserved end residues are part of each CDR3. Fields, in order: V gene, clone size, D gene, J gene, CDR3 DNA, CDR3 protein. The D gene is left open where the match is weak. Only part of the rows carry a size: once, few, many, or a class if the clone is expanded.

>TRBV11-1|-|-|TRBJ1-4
TGTGCCAGCAGAGGACTGACGAATGAAAAACTGTTTTTT
CASRGLTNEKLFF
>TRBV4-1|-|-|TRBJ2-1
TGCGCCAGCAGCTCAAATGAAAGGAATGAGCAGTTCTTC
CASSSNERNEQFF
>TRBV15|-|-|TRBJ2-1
TGTGCCACCAGCAGGGCCATATCGACTCCCGACAATGAGCAGTTCTTC
CATSRAISTPDNEQFF
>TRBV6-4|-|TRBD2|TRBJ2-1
TGTGCCAGCAGTGTAAGGACTAGCGGGGACAATGAGCAGTTCTTC
CASSVRTSGDNEQFF
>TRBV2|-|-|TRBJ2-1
TGTGCCAGCATTGACCAGAACAATGAGCAGTTCTTC
CASIDQNNEQFF
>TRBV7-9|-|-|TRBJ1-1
TGTGCCAGCAGCCCGCCTCGGGAGCGGACACCGAACACTGAAGCTTTCTTT
CASSPPRERTPNTEAFF
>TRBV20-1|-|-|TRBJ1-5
TGCAGTGCCACGGGCCCCTCGTTTAGCAATCAGCCCCAGCATTTT
CSATGPSFSNQPQHF
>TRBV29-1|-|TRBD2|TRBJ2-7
TGCAGCGTCGCCGGGACTAGCGGGGGTCGGAGTTACGAGCAGTACTTC
CSVAGTSGGRSYEQYF
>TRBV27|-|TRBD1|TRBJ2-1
TGTGCCAGCAGTCCCGGACAGGGTTTCGTAGATGAGCAGTTCTTC
CASSPGQGFVDEQFF
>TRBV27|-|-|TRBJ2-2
TGTGCCAGCAGTCCCGGACGTACCGGGGAGCTGTTTTTT
CASSPGRTGELFF
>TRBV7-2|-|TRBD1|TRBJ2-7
TGTGCCAGCAGCTCCTGGCCGGACAGGGGATACGAGCAGTACTTC
CASSSWPDRGYEQYF
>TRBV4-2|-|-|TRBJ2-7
TGTGCCAGCAGCCAAGGGCGGGACCCCGGCTACGAGCAGTACTTC
CASSQGRDPGYEQYF
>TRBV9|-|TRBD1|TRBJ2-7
TGTGCCAGCAGCGCCTCAGGGGGAGAGCAGTACTTC
CASSASGGEQYF
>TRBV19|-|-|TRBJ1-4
TGTGCCAGTGCGGGAGGGATCGCAACTAATGAAAAACTGTTTTTT
CASAGGIATNEKLFF
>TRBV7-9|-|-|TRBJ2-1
TGTGCCAGCAGCCTAGTAGAAGGGTCCTACAATGAGCAGTTCTTC
CASSLVEGSYNEQFF
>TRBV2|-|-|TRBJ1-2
TGTGCCAGCAGTGGTTACCGAACAGGAAATTATGGCTACACCTTC
CASSGYRTGNYGYTF
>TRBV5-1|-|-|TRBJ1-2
TGCGCCAGCAGCTGGCGGACGGTTAACTATGGCTACACCTTC
CASSWRTVNYGYTF
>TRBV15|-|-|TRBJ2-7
TGTGCCACCAGCAGAGGCGGAACAGGGATTGCCTACGAGCAGTACTTC
CATSRGGTGIAYEQYF
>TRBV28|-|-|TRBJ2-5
TGTGCCAGCAGTCCCACCCCGGGGATGAAGACCCAGTACTTC
CASSPTPGMKTQYF
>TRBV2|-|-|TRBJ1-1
TGTGCCAGCAGTGAATCCCGTTCTATGAACACTGAAGCTTTCTTT
CASSESRSMNTEAFF
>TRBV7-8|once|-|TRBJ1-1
TGTGCCAGCAGCCTCAGACCCCCCCGCCCTGAAGCTTTCTTT
CASSLRPPRPEAFF
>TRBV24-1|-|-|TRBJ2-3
TGTGCCACCAGTGATTTGACGGGGGGCGGCACAGATACGCAGTATTTT
CATSDLTGGGTDTQYF
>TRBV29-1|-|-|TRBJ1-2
TGCAGCGTTGCTCTCGACCAAAACTATGGCTACACCTTC
CSVALDQNYGYTF
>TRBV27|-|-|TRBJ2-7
TGTGCCAGCAGTTGGCAGGGTGCCGGGTACGAGCAGTACTTC
CASSWQGAGYEQYF
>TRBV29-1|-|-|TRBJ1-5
TGCAGCGTTGTAGTAGACACAAACAATCAGCCCCAGCATTTT
CSVVVDTNNQPQHF
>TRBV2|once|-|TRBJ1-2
TGTGCCAGCAGTGGGCATAACTACACCTTC
CASSGHNYTF
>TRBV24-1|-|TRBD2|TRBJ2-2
TGTGCCACCAGTGCGGGGGGACTAACCGGGGAGCTGTTTTTT
CATSAGGLTGELFF
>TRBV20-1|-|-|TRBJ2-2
TGCAGTGCTACCAACACCGGGGAGCTGTTTTTT
CSATNTGELFF
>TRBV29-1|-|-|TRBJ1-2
TGCAGCGTTGTACACGGGGCCGCTAACTATGGCTACACCTTC
CSVVHGAANYGYTF
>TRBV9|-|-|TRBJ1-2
TGTGCCAGCACAGGGGACGTTAACTATGGCTACACCTTC
CASTGDVNYGYTF
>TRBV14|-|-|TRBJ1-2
TGTGCCAGCAGCCAATGGACCAACTATGGCTACACCTTC
CASSQWTNYGYTF
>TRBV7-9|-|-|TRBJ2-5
TGTGCCAGCAGGCCAAGTTACGAGCAGGAGACCCAGTACTTC
CASRPSYEQETQYF
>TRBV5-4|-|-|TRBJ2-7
TGTGCCAGCAGAGAGGACCACTCCTACGAGCAGTACTTC
CASREDHSYEQYF
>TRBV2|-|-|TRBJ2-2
TGTGCCAGCAGTGAAGAGGGTTGGAGCACCGGGGAGCTGTTTTTT
CASSEEGWSTGELFF
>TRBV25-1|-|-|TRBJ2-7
TGTGCCAGCAGTGAATATCTTGGCGGTTCCTACGAGCAGTACTTC
CASSEYLGGSYEQYF
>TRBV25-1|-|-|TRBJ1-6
TGTGCCAGCACTCCAGGGGATAATTCACCCCTCCACTTT
CASTPGDNSPLHF
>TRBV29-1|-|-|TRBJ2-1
TGCAGCGTGGGTAAACGGATGAGGGGCTACAATGAGCAGTTCTTC
CSVGKRMRGYNEQFF
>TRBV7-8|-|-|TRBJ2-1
TGTGCCAGCAGCTATGGGCCCGGGACATCCTACAATGAGCAGTTCTTC
CASSYGPGTSYNEQFF
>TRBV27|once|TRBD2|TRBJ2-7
TGTGCCAGCAGTACCGGGGGACTAGCGGGAGATGAGCAGTACTTC
CASSTGGLAGDEQYF
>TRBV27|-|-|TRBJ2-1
TGTGCCAGCAGTTGGTCCATAAACAATGAGCAGTTCTTC
CASSWSINNEQFF